This T cell receptor (beta chain) came from a study of blood T cell repertoires in COVID-19. V lost 3 bases and J 7 bases, leaving 16 bases between the germline ends. This CDR3 is 14 amino acids long. The germline V gene encodes CDR1 KGHSH and CDR2 LQKENI. Libraries were prepared by immunoSEQ multiplex PCR; TCRdb keeps only in-frame clonotypes and omits some of them. The data show 55,000 to 90,000 clones, about 86% seen once. The chain uses TRBV18 and TRBJ2-7, with D perhaps matching TRBD1 (6 bases). The sequencing input was peripheral blood. This TCR derives from a man between 65 and 79 years old with active COVID-19. The CDR3 DNA follows: TGTGCCAGCTCACCGGGGGCAGACCCTAGGGAGCAGTACTTC. Protein product: CASSPGADPREQYF.